Below are 25 T cell receptor beta chains sequenced from a single sample in a study of cytomegalovirus exposure and HLA in healthy donors. Primers included in the PCR were 60 Vbeta and 13 Jbeta primers. TCRdb keeps only in-frame clones here, not all; method: immunoSEQ multiplex PCR. The repertoire holds about 120,000 clones, with 75% to 80% as singletons. Sequencing input: PBMCs. All receptors derive from a woman younger than 45 in good health and CMV-seropositive.

The rearrangement links TRBV10-3 to TRBJ1-4; tentative D call: TRBD1 (5 bases). Trimming took off 0 bases at V and 8 bases at J, with 10 bases between the two ends. CDR1 is ENHRY and CDR2 is SYGVKD in the germline V gene. The CDR3 covers 14 residues. The CDR3 sequence is CAISESTGGEKLFF. The CDR3 nucleotides are TGTGCCATCAGTGAGTCGACGGGGGGAGAAAAACTGTTTTTT.

This clone was seen a handful of times. The chain recombines TRBV29-1 with TRBJ1-1; D not certain. The CDR3 contains 16 residues. V was cut by 4 bases and J by 0 bases, with 18 bases left in between. Germline V gene lookup returns CDR1 SQVTM and CDR2 ANQGSEA. CDR3 bases: TGCAGCGTTGGACCTGTCGGGATAGGAATGAACACTGAAGCTTTCTTT. Protein sequence: CSVGPVGIGMNTEAFF.

J is TRBJ1-4 and V is TRBV7-2; unclear D gene. Germline-derived CDR1 and CDR2 are SGHTA and FQGNSA. The CDR3 is 15 residues long. Trimming removed 5 bases from V and 0 bases from J, with 10 bases in between. CDR3 in DNA: TGTGCCAGCAGCCCTCGGGTTGCAACTAATGAAAAACTGTTTTTT. It encodes CASSPRVATNEKLFF.

CDR3 in amino acids: CASSSFGTGTSYHEQYF. DNA of the CDR3: TGTGCCAGCAGCTCCTTCGGAACGGGGACTAGCTACCACGAGCAGTACTTC. This rearrangement joins TRBV5-4 to TRBJ2-7; 9 nucleotides line up with TRBD2. Trimming took 3 bases from V and 5 from J; bases not matched to a gene: 15. Germline assignment: CDR1 SGHNT and CDR2 YYREEE (reference sequence). The CDR3 runs 17 residues.

This clone was detected only a few times. The chain has TRBV7-2 and TRBJ2-1, with TRBD1 matching over 10 bases. This CDR3 comprises 15 residues. The germline gives CDR1 SGHTA, CDR2 FQGNSA. V shed 4 bases and J 4 bases; nucleotides not matched to a gene: 4. The CDR3 here is CASSYDRGRYNEQFF. In nucleotides, the CDR3 is TGTGCCAGCAGCTATGACAGGGGGCGATACAATGAGCAGTTCTTC.

V usage is TRBV10-1 and J usage is TRBJ2-3, with 8 bases that match TRBD2. Germline V gene data show CDR1 as WNHNN and CDR2 as SYGVQD (reference sequence). The CDR3 loop spans 15 amino acids. The ends lost 5 bases at V and 4 bases at J; junction bases unmatched: 8. The CDR3 loop reads CASSRRAGGADTQYF. The CDR3 region has the DNA TGCGCCAGCAGTCGGAGGGCGGGGGGCGCAGATACGCAGTATTTT.

There are a few counts of this clone. The junction and the germline gene differ at one end; a read error may be behind it. This chain uses TRBV7-9 with TRBJ1-1; the match to TRBD1 covers 7 bases. The CDR3 is made up of 12 amino acids. Germline loops: CDR1 SEHNR, CDR2 FQNEAQ (reference sequence). CDR3 protein: CSSSLGTVSAFF. The CDR3 nucleotides are TGTTCCAGCAGCTTAGGGACAGTCTCAGCCTTCTTT. Full variable domain (remainder filled in from reference TRBV7-9 and TRBJ1-1): DTGVSQNPRHKITKRGQNVTFRCDPISEHNRLYWYRQTLGQGPEFLTYFQNEAQLEKSRLLSDRFSAERPKGSFSTLEIQRTEQGDSAMYLCSSSLGTVSAFFGQGTRLTVV.

The chain has TRBV29-1 and TRBJ1-2, with D perhaps matching TRBD1 (5 bases). Germline CDR1 reads SQVTM; CDR2 reads ANQGSEA. V was clipped by 6 bases and J by 2 bases, with 13 bases between them. The CDR3 extends over 13 amino acids. CDR3 protein: CSVMEGSNYGYTF. The CDR3 DNA follows: TGCAGCGTGATGGAGGGGTCCAACTATGGCTACACCTTC.

The V call is TRBV6-5, the J call TRBJ2-2, with 8 bases that match TRBD2. The trim removed 4 bases at V and 4 bases at J, leaving 5 bases unmatched. Germline V gene data show CDR1 as MNHEY and CDR2 as SVGAGI. The CDR3 is made up of 15 amino acids. The CDR3, as DNA: TGTGCCAGCAGTTTCCGGGGGGGCGCCACCGGGGAGCTGTTTTTT. Translated, it gives CASSFRGGATGELFF.

The J gene is TRBJ2-2, the V gene TRBV7-6, with unresolved D. Germline V gives CDR1 SGHVS, CDR2 FNYEAQ. V was cut by 1 base and J by 7 bases, with 10 bases left in between. This CDR3 is built from 14 residues. This chain's CDR3 is CASSLDPAGGELFF. The CDR3 region has the DNA TGTGCCAGCAGCTTAGATCCCGCCGGCGGGGAGCTGTTTTTT.

Details on this clone: Sequence at one end of the junction differs from germline and may be a read error. The chain uses TRBV6-1 and TRBJ2-3; a weak D match, TRBD2 (6 bases). The germline V gene encodes CDR1 MNHNS and CDR2 SASEGT. The CDR3 is 14 amino acids. Written as DNA, the CDR3 is TGTGCCAACAGTGCGGGGACTAGCACAGATACGCAGTATTTT. This codes for CANSAGTSTDTQYF.

The rearrangement uses TRBV7-7 and TRBJ1-6; D is unresolved. Germline CDR1 and CDR2: SSHAT and FNYEAQ (reference sequence). This CDR3 region has 17 residues. V was clipped by 4 bases and J by 1 base, with 14 bases between them. In DNA, the CDR3 is TGTGCCAGCAGCTGGAGACCAAAAGGTTCCTATAATTCACCCCTCCACTTT. This translates into CASSWRPKGSYNSPLHF.

The chain has TRBV7-9 and TRBJ2-3; possibly TRBD1 for D (6 bases). The germline V gene has CDR1 SEHNR and CDR2 FQNEAQ (reference sequence). With 4 bases removed from V and 6 bases from J, the gap between germline ends came to 20 bases. This CDR3 spans 16 amino acids. The CDR3 loop is CASSSEADPGVDTQYF. DNA for the CDR3: TGTGCCAGCAGCTCAGAGGCGGACCCAGGGGTGGATACGCAGTATTTT.

V is TRBV7-2 and J is TRBJ2-1; 8 bases fit TRBD2. The CDR3 sequence is 17 residues long. Trimming took 9 bases from V and 0 from J; bases not matched to a gene: 13. Germline V CDR1 and CDR2: SGHTA, FQGNSA. The CDR3 here is CASRIRGGSSSYNEQFF. CDR3 coding DNA: TGTGCCAGTCGGATCCGGGGGGGCAGTAGCTCCTACAATGAGCAGTTCTTC.

The chain joins TRBV5-1 to TRBJ2-3; 15 bases map to TRBD2. The CDR3 is 19 amino acids. The junction had 9 bases not matched to a gene; V was cut back by 0 bases and J by 4 bases. CDR1 is SGHRS, CDR2 YFSETQ, per germline. The CDR3, as DNA: TGCGCCAGCAGCTTGGCCGGACTAGCGGGGGGGCCTAGGTCAGATACGCAGTATTTT. Translated, it gives CASSLAGLAGGPRSDTQYF.

J is TRBJ2-1 and V is TRBV4-1; 9 nucleotides match TRBD1. J was trimmed by 15 bases and V by 6 bases; bases with no gene match: 6. This CDR3 is 11 amino acids long. Per the germline V gene, CDR1 is MGHRA and CDR2 is YSYEKL. The CDR3 nucleotides read TGCGCCAGCAGTCCCGGGACAGGGCTGTTCTTC. This codes for CASSPGTGLFF.

In its sample, this clone was seen once. The chain recombines TRBV10-3 with TRBJ1-5, with D uncertain. The CDR3 is 12 amino acids. V shed 6 bases and J shed 4 bases, with 7 bases lying between them. The V gene's germline CDR1 is ENHRY and CDR2 SYGVKD. CDR3 sequence reads: CAISSLNQPQHF. DNA for the CDR3: TGTGCCATCAGCTCCCTAAATCAGCCCCAGCATTTT.

J is TRBJ1-6 and V is TRBV30; D gene unclear. Germline V gives CDR1 GTSNPN, CDR2 SVGIG (reference sequence). This CDR3 contains 13 residues. The V end was cut by 3 bases, the J end by 9 bases, with 12 bases between. The chain's CDR3 is CAWRAVSSSPLHF. CDR3 nucleotides: TGTGCCTGGAGGGCAGTATCATCTTCACCCCTCCACTTT.

The rearrangement uses TRBV7-2 and TRBJ1-5; D ambiguous. V lost 8 bases to trimming and J lost 4 bases, with 9 bases between them. CDR3 length: 12 amino acids. The germline V gene has CDR1 SGHTA and CDR2 FQGNSA. CDR3 loop: CASGRPNQPQHF. As DNA, the CDR3 is TGTGCCAGCGGGAGGCCGAATCAGCCCCAGCATTTT.

The chain carries TRBV27 and TRBJ2-2, with TRBD2 matching over 9 bases. Trimming removed 5 bases from V and 6 bases from J; junction bases left unmatched: 7. The germline V gene has CDR1 MNHEY and CDR2 SMNVEV (reference sequence). This CDR3 spans 15 amino acids. Written as DNA, the CDR3 is TGTGCCAGCAGTCCAATAGCGGGGGTACCCGGGGAGCTGTTTTTT. This translates into CASSPIAGVPGELFF.

The V and J genes are TRBV6-5 and TRBJ2-7; D perhaps matches TRBD2 (5 bases). CDR1 is MNHEY, CDR2 SVGAGI, per germline. The V gene lost 8 bases and the J gene lost 0 bases, with 11 bases spanning the gap. The CDR3 has 13 amino acids. The CDR3 here is CASGAGDSYEQYF. The CDR3, as DNA: TGTGCCAGCGGAGCCGGGGACTCCTACGAGCAGTACTTC.

V is TRBV4-3 and J is TRBJ2-5; TRBD2 matches 9 bases. Trimming removed 3 bases from V and 1 base from J; junction bases left unmatched: 3. CDR3 length: 15 amino acids. Germline V gives CDR1 LGHNA, CDR2 YSLEER. The CDR3 DNA reads TGCGCCAGCAGCCAGAGCGGGGGGTCCCAAGAGACCCAGTACTTC. Translating it yields CASSQSGGSQETQYF.

V gene TRBV27 combines with J gene TRBJ1-5; D call uncertain. From germline, CDR1 is MNHEY and CDR2 SMNVEV (reference sequence). The germline V and J ends were trimmed by 3 bases and 0 bases, with 12 bases remaining between them. The CDR3 consists of 16 residues. This chain's CDR3 is CASSLFGVHSNQPQHF. In DNA form, the CDR3 reads TGTGCCAGCAGTTTGTTCGGGGTCCATAGCAATCAGCCCCAGCATTTT.

The V and J genes are TRBV5-5 and TRBJ2-7, with 9 positions matching TRBD1. CDR1 and CDR2 from the germline V gene are SGHKS and YYEKEE (reference sequence). The trim removed 3 bases at V and 0 bases at J, leaving 4 bases unmatched. This CDR3 is 15 amino acids long. In nucleotides, the CDR3 is TGTGCCAGCAGCTCGCCGGGACAGGGCTCCTACGAGCAGTACTTC. Translating gives CASSSPGQGSYEQYF.

The chain joins TRBV7-2 to TRBJ2-1, with 7 bases lining up with TRBD2. Germline CDR1 reads SGHTA; CDR2 reads FQGNSA. The CDR3 is made up of 16 amino acids. After removal of 1 base from V and 0 bases from J, the junction contained 3 bases not matched to a gene. CDR3 coding DNA: TGTGCCAGCAGCTTAGATACGGGGGGCTCCTACAATGAGCAGTTCTTC. It translates to CASSLDTGGSYNEQFF.